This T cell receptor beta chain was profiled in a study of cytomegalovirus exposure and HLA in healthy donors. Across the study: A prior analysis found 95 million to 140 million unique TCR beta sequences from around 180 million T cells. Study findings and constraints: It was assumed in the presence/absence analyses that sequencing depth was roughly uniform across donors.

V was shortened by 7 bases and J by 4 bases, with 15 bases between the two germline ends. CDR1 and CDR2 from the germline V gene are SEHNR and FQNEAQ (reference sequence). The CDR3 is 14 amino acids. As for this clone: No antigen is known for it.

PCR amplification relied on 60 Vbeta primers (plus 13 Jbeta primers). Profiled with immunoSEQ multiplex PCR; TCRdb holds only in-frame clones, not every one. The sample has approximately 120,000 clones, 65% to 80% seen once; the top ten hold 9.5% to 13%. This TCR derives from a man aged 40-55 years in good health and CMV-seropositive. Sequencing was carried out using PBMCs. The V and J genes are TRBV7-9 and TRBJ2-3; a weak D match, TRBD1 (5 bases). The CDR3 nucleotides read TGTGCCAGCACCCTAGGGCAGGGCTCAGATACGCAGTATTTT. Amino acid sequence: CASTLGQGSDTQYF.